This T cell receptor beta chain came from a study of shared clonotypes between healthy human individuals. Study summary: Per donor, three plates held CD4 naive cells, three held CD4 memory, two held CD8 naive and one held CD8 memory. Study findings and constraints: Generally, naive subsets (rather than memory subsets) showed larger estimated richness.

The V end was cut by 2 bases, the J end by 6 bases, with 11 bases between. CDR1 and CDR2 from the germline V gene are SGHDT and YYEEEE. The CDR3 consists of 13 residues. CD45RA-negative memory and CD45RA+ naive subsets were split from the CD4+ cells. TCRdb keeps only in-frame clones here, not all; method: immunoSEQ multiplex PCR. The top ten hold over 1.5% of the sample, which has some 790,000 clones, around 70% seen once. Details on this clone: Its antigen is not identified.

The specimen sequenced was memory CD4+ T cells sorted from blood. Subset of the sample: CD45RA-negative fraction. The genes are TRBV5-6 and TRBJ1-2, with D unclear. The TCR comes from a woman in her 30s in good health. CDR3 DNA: TGTGCCAGCAGCTTACGAGACGGCGATGGCTACACCTTC. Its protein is CASSLRDGDGYTF.